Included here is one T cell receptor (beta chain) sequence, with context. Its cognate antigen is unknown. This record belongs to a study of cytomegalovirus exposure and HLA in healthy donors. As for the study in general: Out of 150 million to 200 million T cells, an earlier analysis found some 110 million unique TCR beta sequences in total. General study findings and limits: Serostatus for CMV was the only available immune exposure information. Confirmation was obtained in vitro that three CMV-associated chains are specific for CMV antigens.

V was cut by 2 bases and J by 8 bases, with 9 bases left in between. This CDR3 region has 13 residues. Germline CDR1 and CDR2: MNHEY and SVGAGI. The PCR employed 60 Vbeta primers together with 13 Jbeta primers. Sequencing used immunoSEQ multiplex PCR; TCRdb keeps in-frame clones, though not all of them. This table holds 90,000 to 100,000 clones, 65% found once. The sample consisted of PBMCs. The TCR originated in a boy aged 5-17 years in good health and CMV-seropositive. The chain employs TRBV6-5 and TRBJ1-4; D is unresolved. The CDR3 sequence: CASSYDYQEKLFF. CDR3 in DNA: TGTGCCAGCAGTTACGACTATCAGGAAAAACTGTTTTTT.